This T cell receptor (beta chain) is drawn from a study of T cell responses to AZD1222 COVID-19 vaccine. Study-level findings and limits: Baseline testing showed seropositivity in only 5 or 6 AZD1222 recipients. Recipients of two AZD1222 doses showed rising Spike-specific TCR breadth and depth. Every sample of the repertoires postdated the peak T cell response. Females made up more of the donors, who were largely white British, and clonal diversity may have come out too low.

Details on this clone: Its antigen is not known.

Clones were read by immunoSEQ multiplex PCR, and TCRdb kept only the in-frame ones, dropping some. This sample has 57,000 or so clones, with around 83% found just once. Trimming cost V 8 bases and J 4 bases, with 20 bases left between them. Germline V gene lookup returns CDR1 MNHNS and CDR2 SASEGT. The CDR3 is 15 amino acids. The sequence came from an adult in good health. The sample in question was peripheral blood, obtained on day 0 of MenACWY control vaccination. This chain joins TRBV6-1 and TRBJ1-1; D call uncertain. The CDR3 coding sequence is TGTGCCAGCGGGAAGACGGCTTTGTACGGCACTGAAGCTTTCTTT. The encoded protein is CASGKTALYGTEAFF.